This T cell receptor beta chain came from a study of T cell repertoires in cytomegalovirus infection. The germline V gene has CDR1 MNHEY and CDR2 SVGEGT. This CDR3 has 18 amino acids. Overall study results and limits: The study identified carriers of CMV plus the relevant HLA from cumulative public TCR beta family frequency.

A note on this clonotype: Its antigen is unidentified. Germline and junction disagree at one end, which may indicate a read error.

Via MiXCR, TCRdb re-called the reads, giving one row per CDR3 protein. The table records approximately 750,000 distinct CDR3 sequences, roughly 35% of them present only once. What was sequenced was PBMCs. The sequence was collected from a human donor in good health (CMV status not recorded). Some clones in this sample may be carry-over from other donors' samples. V is TRBV6-2 or TRBV6-3 and J is TRBJ2-5; 7 bases fit TRBD1. The CDR3 sequence: CASSFTPGQPVYQEIQYF. The CDR3 region has the DNA TGTGCCAGCAGTTTCACACCGGGACAGCCAGTTTACCAAGAGATCCAGTACTTC.